Sequencing of this TCR beta chain was carried out in a study of CD8 T cells in ankylosing spondylitis. This clonotype was seen only a few times. Antigen unknown. Each CDR3 protein is one row after TCRdb ran MiXCR on the 5' RACE reads. The data show about 800,000 distinct CDR3 sequences, with about 11% seen just once and 0.51% held by the top ten. Study-wide points: Within peripheral blood, clones linked to disease were CD8+ and relatively rare. Significant enrichment of disease-linked clones was reported in matched ankylosing spondylitis synovial fluid. A motif of 7 to 9 highly homologous TCR beta variants was seen as apparently characteristic of ankylosing spondylitis blood.

This clonotype originated in a male donor with ankylosing spondylitis. The source material was blood, either unsorted or a sorted T cell fraction (not recorded which).

The CDR3, as DNA: TGTGCCAGCTCACCACTCGCGGAAGACTACGAGCAGTACTTC. Translated: CASSPLAEDYEQYF. The chain has TRBV18 and TRBJ2-7; D is uncertain. Germline-derived CDR1 and CDR2 are KGHSH and LQKENI. Trimming took 1 base from V and 3 from J, leaving 10 bases between them. This CDR3 contains 14 residues.